This TCR beta chain was identified in a study of identical twins (dated by TCRdb to the mid-2010s). With regard to the full study: To test whether fetal clonotypes persist, this study deep-sequenced TCR alpha and beta repertoires from monozygotic twins, from unrelated adults of various ages, and from cord blood. Replicate twin experiments were performed at different times using different library preparation protocols to rule out contamination. Study-level results and caveats: In monozygotic twins, out-of-frame TCR alpha sharing was systematically underestimated by recombination models, although the models agreed with sharing between unrelated individuals. Excess twin sharing in beta out-of-frame sequences was weaker because fewer shared sequences lowered the signal-to-noise ratio. Compared with coincidental sharing between unrelated individuals, out-of-frame TCR alpha sequences shared between twins showed an excess of sequences with low generation probability. Because the same donors could not be followed over many years, the conclusions depended on cross-sectional statistical analysis. Abundant cord blood beta clonotypes had fewer insertions, young adult naive repertoires showed a similar but weaker trend, and memory repertoires showed no such trend. Zero-insertion analyses could be partly confounded by invariant T cells such as MAIT and iNKT, although diverse VJ usage argued against such confounding for most clonotypes.

Preparation of the library involved 5' RACE. Sequenced using an Illumina HiSeq 2000. A universal primer binding site was added through template switching, and the final cDNA carried a unique molecular identifier so that TCR cDNA molecules could be counted accurately. First-strand cDNA for TCR alpha and beta chains was synthesized from specific primers in the conserved constant-segment region. To control for contamination, each cDNA library was double barcoded with a SMART-Mk sample barcode plus Illumina barcodes. TruSeq adapter sequences along with Illumina sample barcodes were introduced in two successive PCR steps. The Illumina HiSeq platform was used with custom primers to sequence TCR alpha and beta cDNA libraries. The authors' pipeline ran thus. Raw reads were processed with MiGEC to extract unique molecular identifiers, and MiXCR was used to determine CDR3 positions. Recombination models were inferred per individual with the repgenHMM and IGoR tools using an EM algorithm. The tcR package in R was used for shared clonotype analysis, with sharing normalized by the product of cloneset sizes. To study raw recombination free of thymic and clonal selection effects, out-of-frame nonproductive sequences were analyzed. TCRdb reprocessing: public reads trimmed at Q25 with fastp, clones called with MiXCR, in-frame beta chains kept. Each CDR3 protein appears once, grouped with its most common genes and DNA. What appears here as the V and J calls and clone size reflects TCRdb's work, not the paper's. This sample has about 250,000 distinct CDR3 sequences in its table, and about 7.5% of those were observed once. The ten biggest clones cover more than 5% of the sample.

From cysteine to phenylalanine, the CDR3 is 16 amino acids long. The DNA shown is the 48-base CDR3, in frame from base 1. The CDR1 and CDR2 encoded by the germline V gene (reference sequence) are LGHDT and YNNKEL. V is clipped by 1 base and J by 1 base, and the sequence between their germline boundaries is 12 bases long. Every donor in the study was a healthy Caucasian. Three pairs of female monozygotic twins, all aged about 18 to 29 years, made up the twin cohort. CD4+ and CD8+ T cell populations were isolated with positive isolation kits from Invitrogen. This clonotype was detected ten times or more. Its antigen is not yet known. No base quality values were provided; no much bigger clone lies one nucleotide off. These data are also associated with another study on yellow fever vaccine responses in identical twins. As the second study states: According to the authors, the vaccine-induced T cell response in identical twins seemed to be partly convergent and partly specific to each individual. In the study, vaccine-responding T cell clones were precisely tracked in identical twins.

Rearrangement joined TRBV3-1 to TRBJ2-3; the D region is possibly TRBD1 or TRBD2, each matching across 6 bases. The receptor comes from a woman aged 18 to 35 in good health. Sequencing used CD8+ T cells sorted from blood. Here the CDR3 is given as CASSQVSGAGTDTQYF. The DNA is TGTGCCAGCAGCCAAGTGTCGGGGGCGGGCACAGATACGCAGTATTTT.